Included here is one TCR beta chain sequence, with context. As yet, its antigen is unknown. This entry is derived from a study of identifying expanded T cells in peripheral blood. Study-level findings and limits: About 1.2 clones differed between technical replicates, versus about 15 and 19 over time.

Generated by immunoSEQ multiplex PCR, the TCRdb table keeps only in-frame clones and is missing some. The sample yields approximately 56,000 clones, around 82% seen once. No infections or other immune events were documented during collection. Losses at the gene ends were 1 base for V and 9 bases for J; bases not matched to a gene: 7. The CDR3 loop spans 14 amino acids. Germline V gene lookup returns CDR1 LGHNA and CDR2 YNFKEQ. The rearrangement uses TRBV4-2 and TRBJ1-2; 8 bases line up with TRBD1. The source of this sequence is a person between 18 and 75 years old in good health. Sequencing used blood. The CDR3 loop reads CASSQVTGGESYTF. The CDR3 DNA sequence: TGTGCCAGCAGCCAAGTTACAGGGGGTGAGAGCTACACCTTC.